This TCR beta chain was found in a study of sequential checkpoint blockade in melanoma. For the study at large: Arm A got nivolumab then ipilimumab; arm B the reverse, 1:1.

Described treatment: randomized to nivolumab then ipilimumab (arm A) or the reverse (arm B). No patient had prior DNA-damaging chemotherapy. TCRdb's table, derived via immunoSEQ multiplex PCR, lists solely in-frame clones and lacks some. The sample includes 20,000 to 25,000 clones, 75% to 90% of them seen just once. V lost 5 bases, J lost 2 bases, and 15 bases lay in between. The CDR3 runs 15 residues. The germline gives CDR1 MDHEN, CDR2 SYDVKM. The chain combines TRBV28 with TRBJ1-1; D gene uncertain. This TCR was sampled from a human donor with melanoma. The sequencing used CD8+ T cells sorted from blood (inferred from file names), collected from a patient given nivolumab and ipilimumab in sequence. CDR3 in DNA: TGTGCCAGCAGTGGCAACCGGGAAAGCAACACTGAAGCTTTCTTT. Translation: CASSGNRESNTEAFF.